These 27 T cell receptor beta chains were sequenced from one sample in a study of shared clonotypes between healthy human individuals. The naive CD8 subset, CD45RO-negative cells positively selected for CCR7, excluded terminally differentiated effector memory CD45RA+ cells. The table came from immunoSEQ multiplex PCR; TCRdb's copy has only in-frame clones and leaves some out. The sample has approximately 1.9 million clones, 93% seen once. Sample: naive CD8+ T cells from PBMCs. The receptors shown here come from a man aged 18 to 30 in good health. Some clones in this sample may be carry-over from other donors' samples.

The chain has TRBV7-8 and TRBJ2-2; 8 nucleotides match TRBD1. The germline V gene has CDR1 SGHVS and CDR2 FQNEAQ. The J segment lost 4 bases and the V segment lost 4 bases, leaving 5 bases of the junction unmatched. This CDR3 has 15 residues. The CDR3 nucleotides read TGTGCCAGCAGCTCAGGACAGGGAAGCACCGGGGAGCTGTTTTTT. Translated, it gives CASSSGQGSTGELFF.

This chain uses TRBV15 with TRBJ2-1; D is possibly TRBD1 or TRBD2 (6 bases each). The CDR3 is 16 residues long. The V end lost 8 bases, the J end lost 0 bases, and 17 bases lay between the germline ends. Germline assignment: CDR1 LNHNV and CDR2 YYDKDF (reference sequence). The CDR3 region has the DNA TGTGCCACCGATGGCCTAGGGGGGAGCTCCTACAATGAGCAGTTCTTC. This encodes CATDGLGGSSYNEQFF.

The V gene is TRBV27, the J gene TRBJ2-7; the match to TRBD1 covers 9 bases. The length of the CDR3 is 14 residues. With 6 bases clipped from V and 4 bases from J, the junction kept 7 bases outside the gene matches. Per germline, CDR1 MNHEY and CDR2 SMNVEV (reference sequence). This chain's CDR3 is CASSTGGIVYEQYF. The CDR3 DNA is TGTGCCAGCAGCACAGGGGGCATAGTGTACGAGCAGTACTTC.

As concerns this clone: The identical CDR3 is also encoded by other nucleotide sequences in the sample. CDR3 residues: CASSLGGGELFF. The CDR3 coding sequence is TGTGCCAGCAGTTTAGGCGGTGGGGAGCTGTTTTTT. The chain has TRBV27 and TRBJ2-2; D unresolved. Trimming removed 2 bases from V and 8 bases from J, with 6 bases in between. The length of the CDR3 is 12 residues. Germline CDR1 is MNHEY and CDR2 is SMNVEV (reference sequence).

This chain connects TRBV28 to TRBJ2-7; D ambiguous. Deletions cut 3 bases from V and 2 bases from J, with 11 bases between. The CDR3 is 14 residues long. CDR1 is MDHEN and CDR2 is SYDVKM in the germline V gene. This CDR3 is CASSLAGVPYEQYF. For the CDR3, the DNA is TGTGCCAGCAGTTTGGCTGGTGTTCCCTACGAGCAGTACTTC.

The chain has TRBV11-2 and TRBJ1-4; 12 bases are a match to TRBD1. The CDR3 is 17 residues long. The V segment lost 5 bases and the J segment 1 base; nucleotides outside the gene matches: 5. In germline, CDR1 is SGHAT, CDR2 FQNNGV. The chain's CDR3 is CASSEGQGAGTNEKLFF. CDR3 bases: TGTGCCAGCAGCGAGGGACAGGGGGCTGGAACTAATGAAAAACTGTTTTTT.

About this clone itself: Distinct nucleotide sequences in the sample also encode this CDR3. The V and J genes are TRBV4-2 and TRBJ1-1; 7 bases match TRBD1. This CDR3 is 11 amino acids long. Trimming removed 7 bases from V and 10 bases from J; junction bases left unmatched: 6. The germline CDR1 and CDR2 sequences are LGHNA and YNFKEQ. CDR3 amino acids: CASIEGDRAFF. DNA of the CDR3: TGTGCCAGCATCGAAGGGGACAGAGCTTTCTTT.

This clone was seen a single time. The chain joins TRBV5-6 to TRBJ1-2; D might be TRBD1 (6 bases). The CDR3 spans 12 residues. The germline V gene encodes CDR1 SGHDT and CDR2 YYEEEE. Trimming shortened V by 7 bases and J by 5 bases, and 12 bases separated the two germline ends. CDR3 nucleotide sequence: TGTGCCAGCCTAGGGCAGGGGTATGGCTACACCTTC. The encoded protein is CASLGQGYGYTF.

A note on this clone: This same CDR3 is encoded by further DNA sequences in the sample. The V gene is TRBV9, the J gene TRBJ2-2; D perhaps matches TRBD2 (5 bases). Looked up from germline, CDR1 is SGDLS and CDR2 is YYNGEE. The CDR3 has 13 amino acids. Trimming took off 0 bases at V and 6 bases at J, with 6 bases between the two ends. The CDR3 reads CASSVDGAGELFF. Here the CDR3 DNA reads TGTGCCAGCAGCGTAGACGGGGCCGGGGAGCTGTTTTTT.

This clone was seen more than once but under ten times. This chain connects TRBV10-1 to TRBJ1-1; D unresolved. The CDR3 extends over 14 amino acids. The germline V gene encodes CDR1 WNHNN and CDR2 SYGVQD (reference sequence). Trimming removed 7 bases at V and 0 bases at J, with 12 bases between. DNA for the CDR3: TGCGCCAGCAAATACAGCGGCATGAACACTGAAGCTTTCTTT. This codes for CASKYSGMNTEAFF.

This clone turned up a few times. CDR3 sequence (DNA): TGTGCCATCAGTGAGAAGGGGAATGGAAACACCATATATTTT. As protein: CAISEKGNGNTIYF. V is TRBV10-3 and J is TRBJ1-3, with a weak D call TRBD1 (5 bases). Trimming removed 2 bases at V and 3 bases at J, with 8 bases between. Germline values: CDR1 ENHRY, CDR2 SYGVKD. The length of the CDR3 is 14 residues.

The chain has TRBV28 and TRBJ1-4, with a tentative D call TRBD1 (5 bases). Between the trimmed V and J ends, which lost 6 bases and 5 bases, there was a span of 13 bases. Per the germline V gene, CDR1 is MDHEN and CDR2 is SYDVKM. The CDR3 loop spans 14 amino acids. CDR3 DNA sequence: TGTGCCAGCAGCTTCGACAGCCTCAATGAAAAACTGTTTTTT. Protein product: CASSFDSLNEKLFF.

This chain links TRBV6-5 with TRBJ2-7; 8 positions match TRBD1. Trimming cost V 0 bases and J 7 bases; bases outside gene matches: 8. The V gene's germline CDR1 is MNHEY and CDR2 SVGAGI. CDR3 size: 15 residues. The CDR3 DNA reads TGTGCCAGCAGTTACTCACCAGGGGGCATGAGTGAGCAGTACTTC. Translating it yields CASSYSPGGMSEQYF.

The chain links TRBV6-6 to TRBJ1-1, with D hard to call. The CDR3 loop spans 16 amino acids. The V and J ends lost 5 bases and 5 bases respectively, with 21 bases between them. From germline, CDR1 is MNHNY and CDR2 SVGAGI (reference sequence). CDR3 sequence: CASSPHLDTSLTEAFF. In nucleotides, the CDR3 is TGTGCCAGCAGTCCACACCTAGACACTTCCTTAACTGAAGCTTTCTTT.

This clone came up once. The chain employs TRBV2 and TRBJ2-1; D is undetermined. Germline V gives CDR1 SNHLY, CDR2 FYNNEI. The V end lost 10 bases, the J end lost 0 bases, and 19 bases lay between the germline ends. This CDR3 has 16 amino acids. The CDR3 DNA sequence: TGTGCCACCAACCATAAAGCGCACCTCTCCTACAATGAGCAGTTCTTC. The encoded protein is CATNHKAHLSYNEQFF.

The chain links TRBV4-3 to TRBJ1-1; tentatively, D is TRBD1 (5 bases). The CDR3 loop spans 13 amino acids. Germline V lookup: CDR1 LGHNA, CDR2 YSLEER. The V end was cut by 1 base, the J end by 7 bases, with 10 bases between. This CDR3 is CASSQGGVDEAFF. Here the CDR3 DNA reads TGCGCCAGCAGCCAAGGGGGGGTCGATGAAGCTTTCTTT.

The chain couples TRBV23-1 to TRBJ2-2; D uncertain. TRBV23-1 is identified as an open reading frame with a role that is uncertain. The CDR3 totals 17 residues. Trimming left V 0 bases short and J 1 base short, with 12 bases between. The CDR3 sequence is CASSQSLSFLNTGELFF. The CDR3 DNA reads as TGCGCCAGCAGTCAATCTTTATCCTTCTTGAACACCGGGGAGCTGTTTTTT.

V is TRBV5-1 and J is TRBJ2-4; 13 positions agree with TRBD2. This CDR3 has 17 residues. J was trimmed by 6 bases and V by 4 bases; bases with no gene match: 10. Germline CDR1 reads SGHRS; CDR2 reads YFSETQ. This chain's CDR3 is CASSRGLAGMSVNIQYF. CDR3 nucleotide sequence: TGCGCCAGCAGCCGGGGACTAGCGGGAATGTCGGTAAACATTCAGTACTTC.

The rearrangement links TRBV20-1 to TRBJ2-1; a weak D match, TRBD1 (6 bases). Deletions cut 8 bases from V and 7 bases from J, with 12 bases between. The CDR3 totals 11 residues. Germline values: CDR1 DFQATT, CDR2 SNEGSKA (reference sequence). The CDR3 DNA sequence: TGCAGTCTCAGGGGCCGGAATGAGCAGTTCTTC. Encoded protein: CSLRGRNEQFF.

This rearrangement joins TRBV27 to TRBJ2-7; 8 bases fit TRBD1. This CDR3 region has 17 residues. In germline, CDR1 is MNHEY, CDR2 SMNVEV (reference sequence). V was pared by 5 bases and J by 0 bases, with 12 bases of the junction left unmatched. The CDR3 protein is CASSPTSGQENSYEQYF. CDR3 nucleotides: TGTGCCAGCAGTCCGACTTCGGGACAGGAAAACTCCTACGAGCAGTACTTC.

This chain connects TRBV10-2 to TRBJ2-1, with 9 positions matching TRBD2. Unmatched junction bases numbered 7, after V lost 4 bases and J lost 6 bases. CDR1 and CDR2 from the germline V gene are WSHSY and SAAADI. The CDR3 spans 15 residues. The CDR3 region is CASSVAGEGINEQFF. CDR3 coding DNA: TGCGCCAGCAGTGTAGCGGGAGAGGGGATCAATGAGCAGTTCTTC.

The CDR3 sequence is CASSLTGVSYEQYF. The CDR3 DNA is TGTGCCAGCAGCCTAACAGGGGTCTCCTACGAGCAGTACTTC. The chain links TRBV11-2 to TRBJ2-7, with 7 bases fitting TRBD1. J gave up 0 bases and V 5 bases, and 4 bases lay outside the gene matches. The CDR3 spans 14 residues. From germline, CDR1 is SGHAT and CDR2 FQNNGV.

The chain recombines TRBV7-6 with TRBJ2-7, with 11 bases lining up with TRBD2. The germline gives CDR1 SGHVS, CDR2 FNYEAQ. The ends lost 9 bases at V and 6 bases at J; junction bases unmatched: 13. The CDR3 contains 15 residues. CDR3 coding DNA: TGTGCCAGTTCACCCACCCCCGGACTAGCGGGCGAGCAGTACTTC. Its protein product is CASSPTPGLAGEQYF. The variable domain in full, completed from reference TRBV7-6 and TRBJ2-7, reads GAGVSQSPRYKVTKRGQDVALRCDPISGHVSLYWYRQALGQGPEFLTYFNYEAQQDKSGLPNDRFSAERPEGSISTLTIQRTEQRDSAMYRCASSPTPGLAGEQYFGPGTRLTVT.

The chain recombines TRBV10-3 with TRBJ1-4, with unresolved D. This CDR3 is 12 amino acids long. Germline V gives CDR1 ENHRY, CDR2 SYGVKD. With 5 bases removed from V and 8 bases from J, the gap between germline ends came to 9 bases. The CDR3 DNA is TGTGCCATCAGTCCCTCGAGGGAAAAACTGTTTTTT. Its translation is CAISPSREKLFF.

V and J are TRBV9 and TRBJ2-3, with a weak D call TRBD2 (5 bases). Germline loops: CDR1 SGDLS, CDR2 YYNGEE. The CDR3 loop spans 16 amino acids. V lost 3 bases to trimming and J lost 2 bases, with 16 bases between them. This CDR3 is CASSGTLGTHTDTQYF. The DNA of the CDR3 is TGTGCCAGCAGCGGGACTCTAGGAACCCACACAGATACGCAGTATTTT.

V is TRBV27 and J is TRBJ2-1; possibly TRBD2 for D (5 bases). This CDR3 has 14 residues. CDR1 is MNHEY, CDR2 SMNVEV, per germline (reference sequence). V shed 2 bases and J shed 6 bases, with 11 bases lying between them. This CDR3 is CASSLSGRSNEQFF. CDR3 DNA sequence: TGTGCCAGCAGTTTAAGCGGCAGATCCAATGAGCAGTTCTTC.

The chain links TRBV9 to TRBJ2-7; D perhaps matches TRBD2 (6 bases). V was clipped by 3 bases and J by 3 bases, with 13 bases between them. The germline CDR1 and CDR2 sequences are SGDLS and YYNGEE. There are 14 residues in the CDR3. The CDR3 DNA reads TGTGCCAGCAGCGAGGAGGGGCGGGTCTACGAGCAGTACTTC. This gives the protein CASSEEGRVYEQYF.